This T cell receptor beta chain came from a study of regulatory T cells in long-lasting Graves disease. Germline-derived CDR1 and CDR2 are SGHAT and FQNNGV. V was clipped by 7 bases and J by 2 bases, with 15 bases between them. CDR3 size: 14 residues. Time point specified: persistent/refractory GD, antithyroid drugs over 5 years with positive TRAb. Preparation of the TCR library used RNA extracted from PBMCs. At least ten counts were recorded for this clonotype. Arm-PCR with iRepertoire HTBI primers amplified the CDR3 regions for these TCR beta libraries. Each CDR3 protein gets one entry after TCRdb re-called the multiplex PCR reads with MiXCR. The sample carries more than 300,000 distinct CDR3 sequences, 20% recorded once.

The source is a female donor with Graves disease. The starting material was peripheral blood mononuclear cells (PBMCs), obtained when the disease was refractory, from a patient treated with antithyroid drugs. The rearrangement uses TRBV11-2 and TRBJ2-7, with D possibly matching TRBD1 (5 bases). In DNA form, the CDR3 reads TGTGCCAGCACCCAACCAGAAGGGGCCTACGAGCAGTACTTC. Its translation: CASTQPEGAYEQYF. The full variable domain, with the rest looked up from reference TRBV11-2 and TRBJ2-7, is EAGVAQSPRYKIIEKRQSVAFWCNPISGHATLYWYQQILGQGPKLLIQFQNNGVVDDSQLPKDRFSAERLKGVDSTLKIQPAKLEDSAVYLCASTQPEGAYEQYFGPGTRLTVT.